This T cell receptor beta chain originates from a study of regulatory T cells in long-lasting Graves disease. The TCR beta library used iRepertoire HTBI primers with Arm-PCR amplification of CDR3. TCRdb reanalysed the multiplex PCR reads using MiXCR and keeps one entry per CDR3 protein. The sample consists of roughly 610,000 distinct CDR3 sequences, 16% of them appearing once. Time point here: newly diagnosed GD, antithyroid drugs for less than 3 months. The TCR library used RNA extracted from PBMCs. This clonotype was counted at least ten times. Its antigen is unknown. The germline V gene has CDR1 SGHRS and CDR2 YFSETQ. J gave up 3 bases and V 6 bases, and 7 bases lay outside the gene matches. CDR3 length: 15 amino acids. Study conclusions and caveats: Clonotypes that were public and shared totalled a few thousand in persistent patients versus around 1,000 in new patients.

This sample also appeared in a second study, on T cells in Graves' hyperthyroidism and ophthalmopathy. That work contributes: Pregnant or lactating patients were excluded, as were those with uncontrolled infection or other autoimmune disease. Blood also held most thyroid clonotypes expanded beyond 0.001.

Sequences were derived from peripheral blood mononuclear cells (PBMCs), sampled at new diagnosis, from a patient treated with antithyroid drugs. The chain is built from TRBV5-1 and TRBJ1-4; 8 nucleotides align to TRBD1. This TCR derives from a woman in her 30s with Graves disease. CDR3 amino acids: CASNIGQGPNEKLFF. In DNA, the CDR3 is TGCGCCAGCAACATCGGACAGGGCCCTAATGAAAAACTGTTTTTT.